The 6 T cell receptor beta chains reported below all come from one sample, sequenced in a study of cytomegalovirus exposure and HLA in healthy donors. The PCR had 60 Vbeta and 13 Jbeta primers. The method was immunoSEQ multiplex PCR; TCRdb's version includes in-frame clones alone and lacks a portion of them. The table lists 110,000 to 150,000 clones, around three quarters of them singletons. Specimen: PBMCs. Every receptor here comes from a woman in her 40s in good health and CMV-seronegative.

The CDR3 DNA follows: TGTGCCAGTAGTAGAGGACAGGGGATGACTGAAGCTTTCTTT. It encodes CASSRGQGMTEAFF. The V gene is TRBV19, the J gene TRBJ1-1; 9 nucleotides agree with TRBD1. Germline loops: CDR1 LNHDA, CDR2 SQIVND (reference sequence). The ends lost 4 bases at V and 5 bases at J; junction bases unmatched: 5. The CDR3 is 14 residues long.

The rearrangement joins TRBV10-1 to TRBJ1-3, with D perhaps TRBD1 (5 bases). The length of the CDR3 is 15 residues. The V gene's germline CDR1 is WNHNN and CDR2 SYGVQD (reference sequence). V gave up 0 bases and J gave up 4 bases, with 10 bases separating them. In DNA, the CDR3 is TGCGCCAGCAGTGAGTCCCGGGGGTACGGAAACACCATATATTTT. Translating gives CASSESRGYGNTIYF.

The gene calls are TRBV6-1 and TRBJ1-1; weak D call: TRBD1 (5 bases). V was clipped by 5 bases and J by 0 bases, with 13 bases between them. This CDR3 is 15 amino acids long. CDR1 and CDR2 (germline): MNHNS, SASEGT. The CDR3 protein is CASSPPGLMNTEAFF. The DNA for the CDR3 is TGTGCCAGCAGTCCCCCGGGACTGATGAACACTGAAGCTTTCTTT.

In this sample, this clone turned up a few times. The chain joins TRBV6-5 to TRBJ2-7, with D maybe TRBD1 (5 bases). Germline CDR1 MNHEY, CDR2 SVGAGI. The CDR3 loop spans 12 amino acids. The V and J ends lost 8 bases and 2 bases respectively, with 10 bases between them. CDR3 nucleotide sequence: TGTGCCAGCCATACAGGTCCCTACGAGCAGTACTTC. This sequence encodes CASHTGPYEQYF.

J is TRBJ2-7 and V is TRBV25-1; 8 positions agree with TRBD2. J gave up 5 bases and V 6 bases, and 12 bases lay outside the gene matches. The CDR3 spans 15 residues. CDR1 and CDR2 from the germline V gene are MGHDK and SYGVNS. The CDR3 sequence is CASRGSGSLGHEQYF. The CDR3 DNA is TGTGCCAGCAGGGGGAGCGGGAGCCTCGGCCACGAGCAGTACTTC.

The chain joins TRBV9 to TRBJ2-2; 8 bases match TRBD2. The germline CDR1 and CDR2 sequences are SGDLS and YYNGEE. J was trimmed by 1 base and V by 2 bases; bases with no gene match: 10. CDR3 length equals 18 residues. The CDR3, as DNA: TGTGCCAGCAGCGTCGCAAGACTAAGCGGGGGGAACACCGGGGAGCTGTTTTTT. Protein sequence: CASSVARLSGGNTGELFF.